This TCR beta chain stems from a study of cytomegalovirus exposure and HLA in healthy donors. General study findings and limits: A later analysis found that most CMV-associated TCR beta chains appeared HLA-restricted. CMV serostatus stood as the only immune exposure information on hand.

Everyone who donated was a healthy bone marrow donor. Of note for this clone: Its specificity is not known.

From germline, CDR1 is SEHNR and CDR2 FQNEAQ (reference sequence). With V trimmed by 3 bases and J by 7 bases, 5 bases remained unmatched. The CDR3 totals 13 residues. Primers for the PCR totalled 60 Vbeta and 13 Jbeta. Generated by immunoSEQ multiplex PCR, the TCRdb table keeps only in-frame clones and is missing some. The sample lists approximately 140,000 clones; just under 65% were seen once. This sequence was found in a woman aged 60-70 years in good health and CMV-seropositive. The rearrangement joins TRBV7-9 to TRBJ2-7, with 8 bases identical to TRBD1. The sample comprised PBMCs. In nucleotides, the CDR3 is TGTGCCAGCAGCTTGGCAGGGGGCGGAGAGCAGTACTTC. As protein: CASSLAGGGEQYF.